These 9 T cell receptor beta chains came from one sample sequenced in a study of CD8 T cells in ankylosing spondylitis. Overall study results and limits: For ankylosing spondylitis blood, a TCR beta motif of about eight highly homologous variants appeared characteristic.

TCRdb re-called the 5' RACE reads through MiXCR, storing one row per CDR3 protein. The data hold a few hundred thousand distinct CDR3 sequences, with 6.5% to 10% observed a single time. Their antigen targets remain unknown. Sequencing was carried out using blood, either unsorted or a sorted T cell fraction (not recorded which). Receptors originate from a male donor with ankylosing spondylitis.

In this sample, this clonotype turned up a few times. J is TRBJ2-2 and V is TRBV29-1, with 7 bases lining up with TRBD2. The junction had 2 bases not matched to a gene; V was cut back by 1 base and J by 6 bases. The CDR3 sequence is 13 residues long. The germline CDR1 and CDR2 sequences are SQVTM and ANQGSEA. CDR3 amino acids: CSVEVAGAGELFF. Written as DNA, the CDR3 is TGCAGCGTTGAAGTGGCGGGGGCCGGGGAGCTGTTTTTT.

The chain uses TRBV5-5 and TRBJ1-5; 7 bases line up with TRBD1. Germline V gene lookup returns CDR1 SGHKS and CDR2 YYEKEE (reference sequence). This CDR3 is 14 amino acids long. Trimming removed 2 bases from V and 7 bases from J; junction bases left unmatched: 6. The CDR3 DNA follows: TGTGCCAGCAGCTTTCAGGGGGAAGGACAGCCCCAGCATTTT. Translation gives CASSFQGEGQPQHF.

This clonotype was counted many times. The chain is built from TRBV18 and TRBJ1-4; TRBD1 might be the D (5 bases). Trimming took off 1 base at V and 7 bases at J, with 7 bases between the two ends. The germline V gene has CDR1 KGHSH and CDR2 LQKENI. The CDR3 has 13 residues. The CDR3 nucleotides read TGTGCCAGCTCACCACGGGGGTCTGAAAAACTGTTTTTT. It yields the protein CASSPRGSEKLFF.

This clonotype has at least ten counts. The chain employs TRBV29-1 and TRBJ2-7, with D maybe TRBD2 (6 bases). Trimming stripped 8 bases from V and 5 bases from J, with 13 bases between. This CDR3 has 11 amino acids. CDR1 SQVTM and CDR2 ANQGSEA come from the germline V gene. CDR3: CSSTEGHEQYF. In DNA form, the CDR3 reads TGCAGCTCCACGGAGGGTCACGAGCAGTACTTC.

This chain joins TRBV18 and TRBJ2-3, with 10 bases aligning to TRBD2. J lost 4 bases, V lost 3 bases, and 7 bases had no gene match. CDR3 length equals 16 residues. Germline assignment: CDR1 KGHSH and CDR2 LQKENI. DNA for the CDR3: TGTGCCAGCTCACCGGGTCGGACTAGCGGTGCAGATACGCAGTATTTT. Its translation is CASSPGRTSGADTQYF.

This clonotype was detected a few times. The rearrangement joins TRBV27 to TRBJ1-1; D remains unclear. Between the trimmed V and J ends, which lost 0 bases and 2 bases, there was a span of 10 bases. Germline lookup yields CDR1 MNHEY and CDR2 SMNVEV (reference sequence). The CDR3 runs to 15 residues. The CDR3 bases are TGTGCCAGCAGTTTATCGGCAGGATACAACACTGAAGCTTTCTTT. Translated: CASSLSAGYNTEAFF.

V is TRBV20-1 and J is TRBJ2-5; the D gene is possibly TRBD1 (5 bases). The V end lost 6 bases, the J end lost 4 bases, and 24 bases lay between the germline ends. Germline loops: CDR1 DFQATT, CDR2 SNEGSKA (reference sequence). The CDR3 sequence is 16 residues long. The CDR3 DNA reads TGCAGTGCCCATAATGGGGCGGCTAGTCGCCGAGAGACCCAGTACTTC. This encodes CSAHNGAASRRETQYF.

This clonotype was seen only a few times. The V call is TRBV4-1, the J call TRBJ2-2, with 14 bases lining up with TRBD2. The CDR3 runs to 17 residues. V was clipped by 3 bases and J by 4 bases; unmatched bases: 4. Germline assignment: CDR1 MGHRA and CDR2 YSYEKL. The CDR3 coding sequence is TGCGCCAGCAGCCATAGACTAGCGGGAGGGCTCACCGGGGAGCTGTTTTTT. This sequence encodes CASSHRLAGGLTGELFF.

This clonotype has at least ten counts. The rearrangement uses TRBV5-1 and TRBJ2-1; D ambiguous. The CDR3 extends over 16 amino acids. In germline, CDR1 is SGHRS, CDR2 YFSETQ. The V and J ends lost 1 base and 3 bases respectively, with 14 bases between them. In nucleotides, the CDR3 is TGCGCCAGCAGCTTGAGTTACGGCGGAGACTACAATGAGCAGTTCTTC. As protein: CASSLSYGGDYNEQFF.